The 2 T cell receptor beta chains presented below share a single source sample, sequenced in a study of blood T cell repertoires in COVID-19. Measured with immunoSEQ multiplex PCR; TCRdb has only the in-frame clones, and not every one. The sample shows around 450,000 clones, about 90% of them seen only once. Sequenced sample: PBMCs or T cells enriched from blood (not recorded which). All receptors come from a man aged 18 to 30 who had recovered from COVID-19.

This clone has just a few counts. This rearrangement joins TRBV18 to TRBJ2-1; D might be TRBD1 (6 bases). Germline V lookup: CDR1 KGHSH, CDR2 LQKENI. Trimming pared 3 bases from V and 4 bases from J, leaving 10 bases between. The CDR3 is 14 residues long. Here the CDR3 DNA reads TGTGCCAGCTCACCCTGGGGGCAGTACAATGAGCAGTTCTTC. Translated, it gives CASSPWGQYNEQFF.

The rearrangement uses TRBV7-6 and TRBJ2-3; D remains ambiguous. From germline, CDR1 is SGHVS and CDR2 FNYEAQ. The CDR3 sequence is 11 residues long. Trimming pared 5 bases from V and 6 bases from J, leaving 6 bases between. The CDR3 DNA follows: TGTGCCAGCAGCCGTGAGGATACGCAGTATTTT. Amino acid sequence: CASSREDTQYF. The complete variable domain, with remaining parts taken from reference TRBV7-6 and TRBJ2-3, reads GAGVSQSPRYKVTKRGQDVALRCDPISGHVSLYWYRQALGQGPEFLTYFNYEAQQDKSGLPNDRFSAERPEGSISTLTIQRTEQRDSAMYRCASSREDTQYFGPGTRLTVL.